The entry below gives a single TCR beta chain sequence along with its context. The data were obtained in a study of T cell changes during pregnancy in multiple sclerosis. Per germline, CDR1 SGHTA and CDR2 FQGNSA. Trimming cost V 5 bases and J 1 base, with 9 bases left between them. This CDR3 has 13 amino acids. Assay used: immunoSEQ multiplex PCR; TCRdb lists only in-frame clones, some missing. The repertoire has 20,000 to 25,000 clones, around 89% of them found once; the top ten carry about 7%. Sequences were derived from CD8+ T cells from peripheral blood mononuclear cells, sampled in the first trimester of pregnancy. The TCR originated in a female donor with multiple sclerosis, enrolled in a pregnancy study. V gene TRBV7-2 combines with J gene TRBJ2-7, with a tentative D call TRBD1 (5 bases). CDR3 loop: CASSPGPSYEQYF. The CDR3 region has the DNA TGTGCCAGCAGCCCAGGGCCTTCCTACGAGCAGTACTTC.